This entry features one T cell receptor (beta chain) sequence. What it recognizes is unknown. The entry originates in a study of chemoradiotherapy in HPV16-positive cancers. Overall study context: Candidate HPV-specific clones and shared TCR motifs came from a couple of HPV16-positive patients. Overall study findings and caveats: During treatment, candidate HPV-specific clones and E7-related motifs expanded in tumor. For HPV16-positive patients, expanding HPV-responsive T cells associated with longer recurrence-free survival.

Repeated repertoire sampling spanned the course of chemoradiotherapy. This CDR3 has 13 residues. Germline CDR1 MRHNA, CDR2 SNTAGT. Trimming pared 4 bases from V and 7 bases from J, leaving 13 bases between. Clones were sequenced by immunoSEQ multiplex PCR, and TCRdb holds only the in-frame ones, with some missing. This sample has over 8,500 clones, with over 80% found just once. The chain carries TRBV6-4 and TRBJ1-1, with D possibly matching TRBD1 (5 bases). The clonotype was recovered from a human donor with HPV-associated anogenital cancer. Sequenced material: blood, taken from a patient who underwent chemoradiotherapy. This chain's CDR3 is CASSARGGGEAFF. Written as DNA, the CDR3 is TGTGCCAGCAGTGCCCGTGGGGGGGGTGAAGCTTTCTTT.